This T cell receptor beta chain was sequenced in a study of control samples from healthy donors and cancer patients. Here immunoSEQ multiplex PCR was the method, and the copy in TCRdb shows in-frame clones only, minus some. The data hold some 110,000 clones, with approximately 90% observed a single time. This clone turned up a few times. V was pared by 2 bases and J by 0 bases, with 8 bases between. CDR1 PRHDT and CDR2 FYEKMQ come from the germline V gene (reference sequence). This CDR3 is built from 15 residues. The V call is TRBV13, the J call TRBJ1-3; no reliable D call. The TCR was taken from a woman in her 70s in good health. Source material: blood. As DNA, the CDR3 is TGTGCCAGCAGCTTAAGGCCACACTCTGGAAACACCATATATTTT. As protein: CASSLRPHSGNTIYF. Combining the CDR3 with reference TRBV13 and TRBJ1-3 gives the whole variable domain AAGVIQSPRHLIKEKRETATLKCYPIPRHDTVYWYQQGPGQDPQFLISFYEKMQSDKGSIPDRFSAQQFSDYHSELNMSSLELGDSALYFCASSLRPHSGNTIYFGEGSWLTVV.